In its sample, the clone carrying this T cell receptor beta chain was seen many times. CDR1 is SGHRS, CDR2 YFSETQ, per germline. V lost 0 bases to trimming and J lost 4 bases, with 11 bases between them. The CDR3 covers 15 residues. These data belong to a study of early T cells in non-severe SARS-CoV-2 infection. From the 5' RACE reads, TCRdb called clonotypes with MiXCR, one entry per CDR3 protein. Among 50,000 to 60,000 distinct CDR3 sequences listed, 8.5% to 10% were seen once. This chain joins TRBV5-1 and TRBJ2-4; D perhaps matches TRBD1 (5 bases). The sequence was collected from an adult who was a healthcare worker with PCR-confirmed SARS-CoV-2 infection or an uninfected control (not recorded which). The starting material was whole blood, obtained at baseline. The CDR3 bases are TGCGCCAGCAGCTTGGGGACATACGGTAAAAACATTCAGTACTTC. Residues: CASSLGTYGKNIQYF.